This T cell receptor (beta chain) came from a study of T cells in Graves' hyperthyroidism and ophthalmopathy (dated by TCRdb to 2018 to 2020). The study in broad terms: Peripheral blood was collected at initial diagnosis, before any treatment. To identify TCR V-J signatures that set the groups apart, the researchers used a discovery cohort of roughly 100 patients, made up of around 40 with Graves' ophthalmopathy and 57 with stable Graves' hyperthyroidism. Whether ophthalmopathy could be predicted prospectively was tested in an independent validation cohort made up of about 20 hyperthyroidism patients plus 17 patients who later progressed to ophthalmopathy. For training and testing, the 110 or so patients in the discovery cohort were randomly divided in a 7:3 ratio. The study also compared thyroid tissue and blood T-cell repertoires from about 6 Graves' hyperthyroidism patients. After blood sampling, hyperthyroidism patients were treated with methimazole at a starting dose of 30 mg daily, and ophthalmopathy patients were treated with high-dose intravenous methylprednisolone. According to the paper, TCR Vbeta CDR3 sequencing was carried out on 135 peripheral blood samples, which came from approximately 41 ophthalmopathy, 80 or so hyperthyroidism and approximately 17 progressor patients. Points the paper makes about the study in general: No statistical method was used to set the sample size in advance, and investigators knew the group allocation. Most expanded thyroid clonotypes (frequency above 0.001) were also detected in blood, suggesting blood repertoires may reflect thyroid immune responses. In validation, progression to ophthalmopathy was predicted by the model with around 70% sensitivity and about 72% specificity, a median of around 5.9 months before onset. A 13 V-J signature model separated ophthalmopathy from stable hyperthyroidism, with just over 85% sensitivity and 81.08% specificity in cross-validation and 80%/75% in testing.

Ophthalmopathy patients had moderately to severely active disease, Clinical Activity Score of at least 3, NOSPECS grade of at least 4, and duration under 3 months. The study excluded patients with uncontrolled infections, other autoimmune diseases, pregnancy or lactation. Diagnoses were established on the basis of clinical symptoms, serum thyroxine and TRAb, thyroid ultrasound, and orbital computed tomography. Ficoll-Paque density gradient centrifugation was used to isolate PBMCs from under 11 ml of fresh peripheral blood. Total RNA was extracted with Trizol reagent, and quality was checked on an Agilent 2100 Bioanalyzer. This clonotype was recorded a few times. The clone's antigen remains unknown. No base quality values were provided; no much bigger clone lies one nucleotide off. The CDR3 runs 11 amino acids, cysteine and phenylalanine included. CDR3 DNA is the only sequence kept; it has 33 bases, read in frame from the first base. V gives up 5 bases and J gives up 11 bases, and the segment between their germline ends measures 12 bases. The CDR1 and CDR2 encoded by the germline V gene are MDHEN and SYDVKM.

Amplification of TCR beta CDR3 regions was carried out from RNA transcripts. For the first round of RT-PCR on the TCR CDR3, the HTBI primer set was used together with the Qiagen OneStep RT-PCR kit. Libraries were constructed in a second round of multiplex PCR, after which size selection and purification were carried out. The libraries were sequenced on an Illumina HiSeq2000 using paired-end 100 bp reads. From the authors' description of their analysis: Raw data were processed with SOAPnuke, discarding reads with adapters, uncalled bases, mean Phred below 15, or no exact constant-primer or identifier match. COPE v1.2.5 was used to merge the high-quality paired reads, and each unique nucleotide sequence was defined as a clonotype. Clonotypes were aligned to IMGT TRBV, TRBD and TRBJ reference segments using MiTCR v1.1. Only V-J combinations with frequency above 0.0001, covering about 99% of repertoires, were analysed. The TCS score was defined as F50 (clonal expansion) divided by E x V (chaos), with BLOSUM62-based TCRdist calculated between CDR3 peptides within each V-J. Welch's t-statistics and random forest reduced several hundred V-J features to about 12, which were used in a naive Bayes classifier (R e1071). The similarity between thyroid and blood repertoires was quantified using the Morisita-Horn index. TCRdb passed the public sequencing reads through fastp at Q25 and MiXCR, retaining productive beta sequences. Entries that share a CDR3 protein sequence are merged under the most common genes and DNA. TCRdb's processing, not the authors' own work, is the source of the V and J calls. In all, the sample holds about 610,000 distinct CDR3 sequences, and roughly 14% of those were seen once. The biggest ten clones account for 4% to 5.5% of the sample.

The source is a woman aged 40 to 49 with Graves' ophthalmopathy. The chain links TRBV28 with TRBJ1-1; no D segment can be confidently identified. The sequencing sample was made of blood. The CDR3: CASSKTTPAFF. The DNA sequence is TGTGCCAGCAGTAAAACCACGCCGGCTTTCTTT. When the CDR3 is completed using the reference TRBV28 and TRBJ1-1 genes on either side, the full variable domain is DVKVTQSSRYLVKRTGEKVFLECVQDMDHENMFWYRQDPGLGLRLIYFSYDVKMKEKGDIPEGYSVSREKKERFSLILESASTNQTSMYLCASSKTTPAFFGQGTRLTVV.